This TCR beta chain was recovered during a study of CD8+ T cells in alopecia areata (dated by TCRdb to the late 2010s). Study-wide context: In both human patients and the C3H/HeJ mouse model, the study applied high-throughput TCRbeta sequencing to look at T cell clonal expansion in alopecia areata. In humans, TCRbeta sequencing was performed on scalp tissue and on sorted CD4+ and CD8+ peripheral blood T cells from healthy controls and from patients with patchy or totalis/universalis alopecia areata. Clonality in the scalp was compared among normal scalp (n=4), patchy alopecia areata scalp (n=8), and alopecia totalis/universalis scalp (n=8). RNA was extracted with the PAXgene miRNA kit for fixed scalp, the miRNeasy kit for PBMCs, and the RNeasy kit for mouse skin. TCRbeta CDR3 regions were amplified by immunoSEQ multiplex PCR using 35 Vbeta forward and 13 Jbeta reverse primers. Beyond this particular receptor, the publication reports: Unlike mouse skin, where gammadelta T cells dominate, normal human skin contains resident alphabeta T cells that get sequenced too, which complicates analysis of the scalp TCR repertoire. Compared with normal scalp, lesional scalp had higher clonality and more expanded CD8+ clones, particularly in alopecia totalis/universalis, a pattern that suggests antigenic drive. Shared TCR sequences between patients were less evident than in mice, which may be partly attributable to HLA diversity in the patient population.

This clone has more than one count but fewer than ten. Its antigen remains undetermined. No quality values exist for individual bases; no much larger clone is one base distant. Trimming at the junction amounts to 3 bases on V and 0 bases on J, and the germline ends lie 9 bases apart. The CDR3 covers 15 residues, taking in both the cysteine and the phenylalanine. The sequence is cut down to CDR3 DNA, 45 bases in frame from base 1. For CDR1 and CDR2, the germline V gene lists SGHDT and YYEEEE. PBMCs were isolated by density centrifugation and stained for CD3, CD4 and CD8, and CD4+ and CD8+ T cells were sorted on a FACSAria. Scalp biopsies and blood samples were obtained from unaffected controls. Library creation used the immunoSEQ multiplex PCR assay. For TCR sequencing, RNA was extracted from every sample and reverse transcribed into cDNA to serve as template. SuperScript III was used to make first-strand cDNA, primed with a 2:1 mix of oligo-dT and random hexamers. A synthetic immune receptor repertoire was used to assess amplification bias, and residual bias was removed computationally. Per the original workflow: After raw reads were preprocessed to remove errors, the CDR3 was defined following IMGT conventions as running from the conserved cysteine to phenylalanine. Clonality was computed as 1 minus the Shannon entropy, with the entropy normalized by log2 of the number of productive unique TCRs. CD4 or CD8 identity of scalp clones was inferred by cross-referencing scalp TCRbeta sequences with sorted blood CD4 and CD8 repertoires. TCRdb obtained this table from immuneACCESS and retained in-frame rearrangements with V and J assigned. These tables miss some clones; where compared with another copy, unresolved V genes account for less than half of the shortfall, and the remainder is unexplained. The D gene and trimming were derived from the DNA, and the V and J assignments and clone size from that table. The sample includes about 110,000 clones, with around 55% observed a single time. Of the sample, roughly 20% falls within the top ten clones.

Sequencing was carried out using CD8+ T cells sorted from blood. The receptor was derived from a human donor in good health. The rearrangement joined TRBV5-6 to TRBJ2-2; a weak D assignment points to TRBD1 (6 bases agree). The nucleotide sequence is TGTGCCAGCAGCTACGGGACACCGAACACCGGGGAGCTGTTTTTT. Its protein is CASSYGTPNTGELFF.